This entry describes one T cell receptor (beta chain). Germline loops: CDR1 LNHDA, CDR2 SQIVND (reference sequence). The CDR3 has 17 residues. The V and J ends lost 5 bases and 6 bases, in that order; junction bases with no gene match: 15. This sample was taken from a study of blood T cell repertoires in COVID-19. Study-wide background: Acute-phase and convalescent COVID-19 samples originated in the United States, Italy and Spain. T cells, B-cell-depleted T cells, or PBMCs supplied cDNA or gDNA.

Data came from immunoSEQ multiplex PCR; TCRdb stores just in-frame clones and leaves some out. Counted here are 150,000 to 200,000 clones, around 86% occurring once; the ten biggest clones make up about 8.6%. The gene calls are TRBV19 and TRBJ2-3, with TRBD2 matching over 9 bases. Sequenced material: peripheral blood. The receptor's source is a man aged 45 to 65 with active or convalescent COVID-19. In DNA form, the CDR3 reads TGTGCCAGTAGTTCCTACTCTGGGCGGGGGGGCGTGGATACGCAGTATTTT. It codes for CASSSYSGRGGVDTQYF.